This T cell receptor (beta chain) was identified in a study of T-cell reconstitution after alpha-beta-depleted transplantation in children. Using unique molecular identifiers, the investigators prepared the TCRbeta library. Each CDR3 protein is one row after TCRdb ran MiXCR on the PCR reads. This table has roughly 300,000 distinct CDR3 sequences, about a tenth appearing once. There are 12 residues in the CDR3. V was cut by 1 base and J by 14 bases, with 14 bases left in between. The germline gives CDR1 MGHRA, CDR2 YSYEKL. This clonotype was observed at least ten times. The source of this sequence is a human donor who donated a stem cell graft to a child with acute lymphoblastic leukemia. This material consisted of PBMCs from the stem cell graft donor, taken from the stem cell graft. The chain couples TRBV4-1 to TRBJ1-2; D is unclear. The CDR3 region is CASSQGAYYETF. The CDR3 coding sequence is TGCGCCAGCAGCCAAGGAGCCTATTACGAGACCTTC.